Below are 6 T cell receptor beta chains sequenced from a single sample in a study of blood T cell repertoires in COVID-19. TCRdb's copy holds only in-frame clones and misses some; the assay was immunoSEQ multiplex PCR. The table includes 250,000 to 300,000 clones, 86% detected once. The material sequenced was peripheral blood. The origin of the receptors is a woman in her thirties with active or convalescent COVID-19.

J is TRBJ1-3 and V is TRBV2; no reliable D call. This CDR3 has 10 amino acids. V was shortened by 4 bases and J by 10 bases, with 5 bases between the two germline ends. Germline CDR1 and CDR2: SNHLY and FYNNEI. CDR3: CASSGETIYF. The CDR3 nucleotides read TGTGCCAGCAGTGGCGAGACCATATATTTT. Combining the CDR3 with reference TRBV2 and TRBJ1-3 gives the whole variable domain EPEVTQTPSHQVTQMGQEVILRCVPISNHLYFYWYRQILGQKVEFLVSFYNNEISEKSEIFDDQFSVERPDGSNFTLKIRSTKLEDSAMYFCASSGETIYFGEGSWLTVV.

This rearrangement joins TRBV5-6 to TRBJ1-2; D is ambiguous. This CDR3 is built from 14 residues. Per germline, CDR1 SGHDT and CDR2 YYEEEE. V dropped 4 bases and J dropped 6 bases, with 16 bases sitting between them. CDR3 nucleotide sequence: TGTGCCAGCAGCCCCGGGAATAGAGTGGATGGCTACACCTTC. Amino acids: CASSPGNRVDGYTF.

V and J are TRBV9 and TRBJ2-7; 8 bases are shared with TRBD1. This CDR3 is 17 amino acids long. Germline CDR1 reads SGDLS; CDR2 reads YYNGEE. J was trimmed by 0 bases and V by 4 bases; bases with no gene match: 12. Here the CDR3 reads CASSPARSQGASYEQYF. CDR3 nucleotide sequence: TGTGCCAGCAGCCCAGCGAGGAGCCAGGGGGCCTCCTACGAGCAGTACTTC.

The chain is built from TRBV30 and TRBJ1-3; the D is unclear. The CDR3 contains 13 residues. Per the germline V gene, CDR1 is GTSNPN and CDR2 is SVGIG (reference sequence). Trimming left V 2 bases short and J 0 bases short, with 5 bases between. Here the CDR3 DNA reads TGTGCCTGGAGTTTAGACTCTGGAAACACCATATATTTT. Amino acids: CAWSLDSGNTIYF.

Of note for this clone: Other DNA sequences within the sample encode an identical CDR3. In DNA, the CDR3 is TGTGCCAGCTCACGCAGCGGGGGGGCCTACAATGAGCAGTTCTTC. This gives the protein CASSRSGGAYNEQFF. The chain has TRBV18 and TRBJ2-1, with 10 bases matching TRBD2. The CDR3 consists of 15 residues. V was clipped by 4 bases and J by 2 bases; unmatched bases: 2. Looked up from germline, CDR1 is KGHSH and CDR2 is LQKENI.

The chain is built from TRBV2 and TRBJ1-3, with TRBD1 matching 9 bases. CDR3 size: 19 residues. Germline loops: CDR1 SNHLY, CDR2 FYNNEI. V lost 5 bases, J lost 0 bases, and 14 bases stayed unmatched. CDR3 nucleotide sequence: TGTGCCAGCAGTTCCGCCGGGACAGGGATCCAGAGCTCTGGAAACACCATATATTTT. Amino acids: CASSSAGTGIQSSGNTIYF.